A selection of T cell receptor beta chains follows, all from one sample in a study of CD8 T cells in Susac syndrome. TCRdb reprocessed the immunoSEQ multiplex PCR reads via MiXCR and lists one record per CDR3 protein. Among 84,000 or so distinct CDR3 sequences listed, 90% to 97% were seen once. Sequencing was performed on CD8+ T cells from PBMCs. These receptors originate from a human donor with Susac syndrome. Each CDR3 is given with its conserved first and last residue. Each record gives: V gene, D gene, clone size, J gene, CDR3 length, CDR3 protein, CDR3 DNA. The D gene is left open where the match is weak. Size values are once, few and many counts, or a class for expanded clones, and some rows have none.

>TRBV5-1|.|.|TRBJ2-3|16
CASSATGLLSTDTQYF
TGCGCCAGCAGCGCGACGGGACTTCTTAGCACAGATACGCAGTATTTT
>TRBV9|TRBD2|.|TRBJ2-3|16
CASSVVTGGSLNTQYF
TGTGCCAGCAGCGTAGTTACGGGGGGAAGCTTGAATACGCAGTATTTT
>TRBV20-1|.|.|TRBJ2-1|11
CSAIDGNEQFF
TGCAGTGCTATCGACGGCAATGAGCAGTTCTTC
>TRBV29-1|.|once|TRBJ1-2|11
CSGVDRTGYTF
TGCAGCGGGGTCGACAGGACGGGCTACACCTTC
>TRBV30|TRBD1|.|TRBJ1-5|15
CAWSDGTASNQPQHF
TGTGCCTGGTCGGACGGGACAGCTAGCAATCAGCCCCAGCATTTT
>TRBV25-1|TRBD1|.|TRBJ1-2|13
CASSAGTGDGYTF
TGTGCCAGCAGTGCCGGGACAGGGGATGGCTACACCTTC
>TRBV9|.|.|TRBJ1-4|15
CASSGPGGRSEKLFF
TGTGCCAGCAGTGGACCTGGGGGGAGGAGTGAAAAACTGTTTTTT
>TRBV29-1|TRBD1|.|TRBJ2-5|14
CSVEDGDSPETQYF
TGCAGCGTTGAAGATGGGGACAGCCCAGAGACCCAGTACTTC
>TRBV20-1|.|.|TRBJ1-2|18
CSARVGRTLRRIKYGYTF
TGCAGTGCTAGAGTGGGACGAACGCTAAGGAGGATAAAATATGGCTACACCTTC
>TRBV5-1|TRBD2|.|TRBJ2-1|15
CASSLVTSGGNEQFF
TGCGCCAGCAGCTTGGTGACTAGCGGGGGTAATGAGCAGTTCTTC
>TRBV2|TRBD1|.|TRBJ1-1|16
CASYLTGARAHHKAFF
TGTGCCAGCTATTTGACAGGGGCCAGGGCCCACCATAAAGCTTTCTTT
>TRBV29-1|.|.|TRBJ1-2|16
CSVVTAYKETNYGYTF
TGCAGCGTTGTGACAGCGTATAAAGAAACTAACTATGGCTACACCTTC
>TRBV29-1|.|.|TRBJ2-7|12
CSVEATGYEQHF
TGCAGCGTTGAGGCAACTGGCTACGAGCAGCACTTC
>TRBV6-5|TRBD2|.|TRBJ2-3|15
CASSRLAGVLDTQYF
TGTGCCAGCAGCCGTCTAGCGGGGGTGCTGGATACGCAGTATTTT
>TRBV9|TRBD2|once|TRBJ2-5|16
CASSVDAGGFQETQYF
TGTGCCAGCAGCGTAGATGCGGGGGGGTTCCAAGAGACCCAGTACTTC
>TRBV20-1|.|.|TRBJ1-2|14
CSGDRDTHYYGYTF
TGCAGTGGCGACCGGGACACCCACTACTATGGCTACACCTTC
>TRBV4-1|.|.|TRBJ2-1|12
CASSQVGDEQFF
TGCGCCAGCAGCCAAGTAGGGGATGAGCAGTTCTTC
>TRBV2|.|.|TRBJ2-3|15
CTSAVRGPGPDTQYF
TGTACTTCAGCGGTGAGAGGGCCTGGTCCAGATACGCAGTATTTT
>TRBV29-1|.|once|TRBJ2-3|15
CSVDRGAADTDTQYF
TGCAGCGTTGATCGAGGAGCCGCAGACACAGATACGCAGTATTTT
>TRBV5-5|.|.|TRBJ2-5|12
CASSLNEGTQYF
TGTGCCAGCAGCTTGAACGAGGGGACCCAGTACTTC
>TRBV28|.|.|TRBJ2-7|13
CASSSWTFYEQYF
TGTGCCAGCAGTTCCTGGACTTTCTACGAGCAGTACTTC
>TRBV6-1|TRBD1|.|TRBJ2-7|12
CASSPDRDEQYF
TGTGCCAGCAGTCCCGACAGGGACGAGCAGTACTTC
>TRBV27|.|.|TRBJ2-7|13
CASGEVGSYEQYF
TGTGCCAGCGGCGAGGTTGGCTCCTACGAGCAGTACTTC
>TRBV9|TRBD1|.|TRBJ2-5|15
CASSAGQGGEETQYF
TGTGCCAGCAGCGCGGGACAGGGAGGCGAAGAGACCCAGTACTTC
>TRBV9|.|.|TRBJ2-1|14
CASSVETGRNEQFF
TGTGCCAGCAGCGTAGAGACGGGGAGAAATGAGCAGTTCTTC
>TRBV29-1|.|.|TRBJ2-5|14
CSVEFLAGKETQYF
TGCAGCGTTGAGTTTCTGGCGGGAAAAGAGACCCAGTACTTC
>TRBV4-3|.|.|TRBJ1-5|15
CASSQGQGSNQPQHF
TGCGCCAGCAGCCAAGGTCAAGGGAGCAATCAGCCCCAGCATTTT
>TRBV3-1|.|.|TRBJ2-3|10
CASSQYTQYF
TGTGCCAGCAGCCAGTATACGCAGTATTTT
>TRBV4-3|TRBD2|.|TRBJ2-1|17
CASSQGHRTSGRSEQFF
TGCGCCAGCAGCCAAGGCCACAGGACTAGCGGGAGATCTGAGCAGTTCTTC
>TRBV16|.|.|TRBJ1-6|11
CASSQGSPLHF
TGTGCCAGCAGCCAAGGTTCACCCCTCCACTTT
>TRBV30|TRBD1|once|TRBJ2-1|14
CAWRTQGLGNEQFF
TGTGCCTGGAGAACACAGGGGCTCGGCAATGAGCAGTTCTTC
>TRBV28|TRBD2|.|TRBJ2-2|16
CASSLFGRGDTGELFF
TGTGCCAGCAGTTTATTCGGGCGGGGGGACACCGGGGAGCTGTTTTTT
>TRBV5-1|.|.|TRBJ2-3|15
CASSLVRGRTDTQYF
TGCGCCAGCAGCTTGGTCCGGGGACGTACAGATACGCAGTATTTT
>TRBV28|TRBD2|.|TRBJ2-5|14
CASTPGLAEETQYF
TGTGCCAGCACCCCGGGACTAGCGGAAGAGACCCAGTACTTC
>TRBV20-1|.|.|TRBJ2-7|14
CSAREYQGTYEQYF
TGCAGTGCTAGAGAGTACCAAGGCACCTACGAGCAGTACTTC